This T cell receptor (beta chain) stems from a study of spatial heterogeneity in lung cancer. Regarding the study as a whole: Ubiquitous expanded tumor TCRs were observed in blood more at resection than follow-up.

The CDR3 covers 14 residues. Losses at the gene ends were 2 bases for V and 4 bases for J; bases not matched to a gene: 6. CDR1 is DFQATT, CDR2 SNEGSKA, per germline (reference sequence). Every TCR cDNA molecule carried a tag that served as a unique molecular identifier. TCRdb fed the 5' RACE reads into MiXCR, producing one record per CDR3 protein. Seen here are roughly 9,800 distinct CDR3 sequences, nearly 5.5% observed once, and the top ten hold 25% to 30%. The time point was: sample taken at primary tumor resection. Whole RNA, which was extracted from tumor, nontumor lung tissue or frozen PBMC, was sequenced without any cell sorting. Donation came from 70 or so patients with untreated early-stage non-small cell lung cancer. This clonotype was observed at least ten times. Its antigen is as yet unknown.

Sample: PBMCs, taken at surgery. The chain recombines TRBV20-1 with TRBJ2-5, with 8 bases lining up with TRBD1. The sequence was collected from a male donor with early-stage non-small cell lung cancer. The CDR3 region is CSARPPDRAETQYF. The CDR3 DNA is TGCAGTGCTAGACCTCCGGACAGGGCAGAGACCCAGTACTTC.